One sample yielded the 27 T cell receptor beta chains listed below, sequenced in a study. TCRdb independently ran MiXCR on the 5' RACE reads; one entry per CDR3 protein. Of tens of thousands of distinct CDR3 sequences in the sample, around a fifth were seen once. Sequenced material: memory CD4+ T cells sorted from a lymph node. Subset indicated: memory CD4+ T cells, CD4+CD45RO+CD25-. These receptors were taken from a female donor with breast cancer.

The gene calls are TRBV12-3 or TRBV12-4 and TRBJ1-1; no firm D call. The CDR3 length is 13 residues. Trimming stripped 3 bases from V and 4 bases from J, with 9 bases between. CDR3 loop: CASSLVRGTEAFF. CDR3 in DNA: TGTGCCAGCAGTTTGGTCCGGGGCACTGAAGCTTTCTTT.

This sequence joins TRBV6-1 and TRBJ1-2, with D possibly being TRBD1 (5 bases). CDR3 length: 12 residues. Trimming left V 10 bases short and J 2 bases short, with 11 bases between. CDR1 and CDR2 (germline): MNHNS, SASEGT. CDR3 protein: CANRQPNYGYTF. In DNA, the CDR3 is TGTGCCAACAGACAGCCAAACTATGGCTACACCTTC.

This clonotype was counted between two and nine times. The rearrangement uses TRBV7-2 and TRBJ2-7; 7 bases line up with TRBD1. There are 15 residues in the CDR3. Germline V gene sequence: CDR1 SGHTA, CDR2 FQGNSA. The ends lost 4 bases at V and 2 bases at J; junction bases unmatched: 8. The chain's CDR3 is CASSWKVRGPYEQYF. In nucleotides, the CDR3 is TGTGCCAGCAGCTGGAAAGTAAGGGGGCCCTACGAGCAGTACTTC.

Notes on this clonotype: Because the CDR3 is missing its conserved closing phenylalanine or tryptophan, this is likely a read error. CDR3 coding DNA: TGTGCCAGCAGCCCGGGACAGTCAAACTATGGCTACACCTTA. Translation: CASSPGQSNYGYTL. This chain connects TRBV7-6 to TRBJ1-2, with 7 bases matching TRBD1. Germline V gene sequence: CDR1 SGHVS, CDR2 FNYEAQ. This CDR3 region has 14 residues. Trimming at V came to 5 bases and at J to 2 bases, leaving 5 bases not matched to a gene.

The CDR3 bases are TGTGCCAGCAGCCTGGGACAGGGGTTCGATTCACCCCTCCACTTT. It codes for CASSLGQGFDSPLHF. The chain links TRBV28 to TRBJ1-6, with 10 bases matching TRBD1. Per germline, CDR1 MDHEN and CDR2 SYDVKM. This CDR3 spans 15 amino acids. V lost 6 bases to trimming and J lost 8 bases; unmatched junction nucleotides: 7.

This clonotype was observed at least ten times. The CDR3 is CASSSGGGAVYGYTF. DNA of the CDR3: TGCGCCAGCAGCTCGGGCGGGGGAGCGGTGTATGGCTACACCTTC. The chain carries TRBV5-1 and TRBJ1-2; D possibly corresponds to TRBD1 (5 bases). Germline CDR1 reads SGHRS; CDR2 reads YFSETQ. CDR3 length: 15 amino acids. V lost 3 bases, J lost 5 bases, and 17 bases lay in between. Looking up the rest from reference TRBV5-1 and TRBJ1-2 gives the full variable domain: KAGVTQTPRYLIKTRGQQVTLSCSPISGHRSVSWYQQTPGQGLQFLFEYFSETQRNKGNFPGRFSGRQFSNSRSEMNVSTLELGDSALYLCASSSGGGAVYGYTFGSGTRLTVV.

Concerning this clonotype: This could be a read error, since a much larger clone is one nucleotide away. The chain carries TRBV7-2 and TRBJ1-5; D possibly corresponds to TRBD1 (5 bases). Germline V gene data show CDR1 as SGHTA and CDR2 as FQGNSA. CDR3 length: 15 amino acids. V lost 2 bases, J lost 9 bases, and 17 bases lay in between. CDR3: CASSLTRQGGRPQHF. DNA of the CDR3: TGTGCCAGCAGCTTAACTCGGCAGGGCGGGCGGCCCCAGCATTTT.

This clonotype has ten or more counts. V is TRBV7-2 and J is TRBJ2-3; D gene unclear. Trimming pared 7 bases from V and 2 bases from J, leaving 10 bases between. This CDR3 is 13 amino acids long. From germline, CDR1 is SGHTA and CDR2 FQGNSA. CDR3 protein: CASMPYITDTQYF. The DNA of the CDR3 is TGTGCCAGCATGCCCTATATCACAGATACGCAGTATTTT. Full variable domain (outside the CDR3, taken from reference TRBV7-2 and TRBJ2-3): GAGVSQSPSNKVTEKGKDVELRCDPISGHTALYWYRQSLGQGLEFLIYFQGNSAPDKSGLPSDRFSAERTGGSVSTLTIQRTQQEDSAVYLCASMPYITDTQYFGPGTRLTVL.

This clonotype was counted ten times or more. The rearrangement uses TRBV29-1 and TRBJ2-7; 9 nucleotides align to TRBD1. The V and J ends lost 5 bases and 5 bases, in that order; junction bases with no gene match: 7. The CDR3 is 13 residues long. CDR1 is SQVTM and CDR2 is ANQGSEA in the germline V gene. The CDR3 DNA is TGCAGCGTTTCCTGGACAGGGGTGAACGAGCAGTACTTC. It translates to CSVSWTGVNEQYF.

The rearrangement links TRBV11-2 to TRBJ1-1, with D possibly being TRBD1 (6 bases). The germline V and J ends were trimmed by 5 bases and 0 bases, with 10 bases remaining between them. Germline V gene sequence: CDR1 SGHAT, CDR2 FQNNGV. The CDR3 extends over 14 amino acids. CDR3 loop: CASSGNRVNTEAFF. The DNA of the CDR3 is TGTGCCAGCAGCGGGAACAGGGTGAACACTGAAGCTTTCTTT.

The chain joins TRBV7-9 to TRBJ1-4; the D is unclear. This CDR3 region has 15 residues. Per the germline V gene, CDR1 is SEHNR and CDR2 is FQNEAQ (reference sequence). Deletions cut 2 bases from V and 8 bases from J, with 15 bases between. The CDR3, as DNA: TGTGCCAGCAGCTTAAACCCGTCGGTTGGAGAAAAACTGTTTTTT. Protein: CASSLNPSVGEKLFF.

V is TRBV4-3 and J is TRBJ1-4; D remains ambiguous. The germline CDR1 and CDR2 sequences are LGHNA and YSLEER. V was trimmed by 4 bases and J by 7 bases, leaving 10 bases between them. CDR3 length equals 13 residues. The CDR3 here is CASSRAVGEKLFF. In DNA, the CDR3 is TGCGCCAGCAGCCGGGCGGTTGGTGAAAAACTGTTTTTT.

The chain joins TRBV6-5 to TRBJ2-5; D gene unclear. Germline-derived CDR1 and CDR2 are MNHEY and SVGAGI. V lost 2 bases and J lost 5, with 18 bases in between. The CDR3 is made up of 16 amino acids. CDR3 DNA sequence: TGTGCCAGCAGTTACACCGGTGTCAGGTCCATGGAGACCCAGTACTTC. This encodes CASSYTGVRSMETQYF.

This clonotype was seen a handful of times. The V and J genes are TRBV7-2 and TRBJ2-1, with D perhaps TRBD2 (5 bases). From germline, CDR1 is SGHTA and CDR2 FQGNSA. Trimming left V 2 bases short and J 9 bases short, with 11 bases between. The CDR3 is 13 residues long. This CDR3 reads CASSLRRESEQFF. CDR3 sequence (DNA): TGTGCCAGCAGCTTAAGACGGGAAAGTGAGCAGTTCTTC.

This clonotype has a handful of counts. The CDR3 DNA follows: TGTGCCAGCAGCTTAGTGACAGGGGGGTATAGCAATCAGCCCCAGCATTTT. It yields the protein CASSLVTGGYSNQPQHF. The rearrangement joins TRBV11-3 to TRBJ1-5; 9 bases fit TRBD1. Per the germline V gene, CDR1 is SGHNT and CDR2 is YENEEA. Trimming at V came to 1 base and at J to 0 bases, leaving 4 bases not matched to a gene. The CDR3 is 17 residues long.

Concerning this clonotype: This may come from a read error, since a much larger clone is one base off. The chain links TRBV25-1 to TRBJ1-5; D uncertain. CDR1 is MGHDK, CDR2 SYGVNS, per germline. V lost 5 bases and J 6 bases, leaving 11 bases between the germline ends. This CDR3 region has 13 residues. CDR3 sequence reads: CASSRKNLQPQHF. The CDR3 region has the DNA TGTGCCAGCAGTCGGAAAAACCTTCAGCCCCAGCATTTT.

This clonotype was seen at least ten times. The rearrangement links TRBV5-1 to TRBJ2-7, with unresolved D. Germline V gene data show CDR1 as SGHRS and CDR2 as YFSETQ. The V gene lost 1 base and the J gene lost 2 bases, with 13 bases spanning the gap. The CDR3 consists of 15 residues. The CDR3 DNA reads TGCGCCAGCAGCTTGAATGGAGCTCAGACCTACGAGCAGTACTTC. Amino acid sequence: CASSLNGAQTYEQYF.

The chain joins TRBV12-3 or TRBV12-4 to TRBJ2-1; TRBD2 aligns across 11 bases. J lost 3 bases, V lost 4 bases, and 2 bases had no gene match. This CDR3 is built from 15 residues. The CDR3 DNA sequence: TGTGCCAGCAGTTCGACTAGCGGGATCTACAATGAGCAGTTCTTC. Residues: CASSSTSGIYNEQFF.

Details on this clonotype: A much larger clone lies a single base off, so this may be a read error. The chain employs TRBV10-2 and TRBJ1-1; TRBD1 is a possible D gene (5 bases). This CDR3 is built from 14 residues. Per the germline V gene, CDR1 is WSHSY and CDR2 is SAAADI. Trimming left V 5 bases short and J 8 bases short, with 18 bases between. CDR3 amino acids: CASSSGGIGTEAFF. The CDR3 nucleotides are TGCGCCAGCAGTAGTGGGGGAATCGGAACCGAAGCTTTCTTT.

CDR3 DNA sequence: TGTGCCAGCAGCTTGGTCGCGCGCAGCGCGGATACGCAGTATTTT. It is translated as CASSLVARSADTQYF. This chain uses TRBV7-2 with TRBJ2-3; D uncertain. V lost 3 bases and J lost 6, with 16 bases in between. The germline CDR1 and CDR2 sequences are SGHTA and FQGNSA. The CDR3 loop spans 15 amino acids.

The rearrangement joins TRBV28 to TRBJ2-1, with a possible D match to TRBD2 (5 bases). V was cut by 2 bases and J by 10 bases, with 12 bases left in between. This CDR3 is built from 13 residues. CDR1 is MDHEN, CDR2 SYDVKM, per germline. The CDR3 nucleotides are TGTGCCAGCAGTTTACTGAGCGGAAAAGAGCAGTTCTTC. It encodes CASSLLSGKEQFF. Supplemented by reference TRBV28 and TRBJ2-1, the full variable domain reads DVKVTQSSRYLVKRTGEKVFLECVQDMDHENMFWYRQDPGLGLRLIYFSYDVKMKEKGDIPEGYSVSREKKERFSLILESASTNQTSMYLCASSLLSGKEQFFGPGTRLTVL.

This clonotype has more than one count but fewer than ten. This chain links TRBV5-1 with TRBJ1-1; 8 nucleotides align to TRBD1. V was pared by 4 bases and J by 6 bases, with 11 bases of the junction left unmatched. From germline, CDR1 is SGHRS and CDR2 YFSETQ. The CDR3 loop spans 15 amino acids. The CDR3 reads CASSRTGTSYAEAFF. In DNA form, the CDR3 reads TGCGCCAGCAGCAGGACAGGGACAAGTTATGCTGAAGCTTTCTTT.

On this clonotype: A much larger clone differs from this one at a single base, so this may be a read error. This chain connects TRBV6-5 to TRBJ1-6; D ambiguous. The ends were cut back, 11 bases at V and 7 bases at J, with 15 bases in the middle. In germline, CDR1 is MNHEY, CDR2 SVGAGI. The CDR3 covers 13 residues. The CDR3 DNA reads as TGTGCCGGCATGGGCCCCCCGAATTCACCCCTCCACTTT. Translating it yields CAGMGPPNSPLHF.

The genes are TRBV18 and TRBJ1-1, with D possibly being TRBD1 (6 bases). With 3 bases removed from V and 4 bases from J, the gap between germline ends came to 12 bases. CDR3 length: 14 amino acids. Germline V lookup: CDR1 KGHSH, CDR2 LQKENI. CDR3: CASSPEQGGTEAFF. The CDR3 bases are TGTGCCAGCTCACCCGAACAGGGTGGCACTGAAGCTTTCTTT.

This clonotype was observed a handful of times. The V gene is TRBV4-2, the J gene TRBJ2-4; 14 positions match TRBD2. V shed 4 bases, J shed 7 bases, and the junction held 0 bases outside the gene matches. The CDR3 contains 14 residues. CDR1 LGHNA and CDR2 YNFKEQ come from the germline V gene. CDR3 nucleotide sequence: TGTGCCAGCAGCCGACTAGCGGGAGGGAACATTCAGTACTTC. Its translation: CASSRLAGGNIQYF.

V and J are TRBV5-1 and TRBJ2-1; 8 positions agree with TRBD1. The V gene's germline CDR1 is SGHRS and CDR2 YFSETQ. Trimming at V came to 2 bases and at J to 1 base, leaving 2 bases not matched to a gene. The CDR3 has 15 amino acids. The CDR3 region is CASSLTGGSYNEQFF. The DNA for the CDR3 is TGCGCCAGCAGCTTAACAGGGGGGTCCTACAATGAGCAGTTCTTC.

Here the CDR3 reads CASSVEWDRREQYF. The CDR3, as DNA: TGCGCCAGCAGCGTGGAGTGGGACCGACGGGAGCAGTACTTC. V is TRBV5-1 and J is TRBJ2-7; D might be TRBD1 or TRBD2, each matching 5 bases. CDR1 is SGHRS, CDR2 YFSETQ, per germline. The ends were cut back, 4 bases at V and 7 bases at J, with 18 bases in the middle. The CDR3 extends over 14 amino acids.